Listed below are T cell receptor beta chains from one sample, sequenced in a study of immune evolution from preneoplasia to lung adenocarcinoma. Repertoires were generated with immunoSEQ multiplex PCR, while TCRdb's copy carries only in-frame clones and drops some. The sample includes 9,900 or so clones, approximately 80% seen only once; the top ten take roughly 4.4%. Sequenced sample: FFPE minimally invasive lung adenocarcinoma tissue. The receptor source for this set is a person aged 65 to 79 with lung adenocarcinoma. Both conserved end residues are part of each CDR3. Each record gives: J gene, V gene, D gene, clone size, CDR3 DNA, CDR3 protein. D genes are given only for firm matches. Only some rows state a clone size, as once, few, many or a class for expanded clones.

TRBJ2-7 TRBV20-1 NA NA TGCAGTGCTAGAGAGGGCTACGAGCAGTACTTC CSAREGYEQYF
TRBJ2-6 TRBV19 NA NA TGTGCCAGTAGTATACCCCCCAACCCCTCTGGGGCCAACGTCCTGACTTTC CASSIPPNPSGANVLTF
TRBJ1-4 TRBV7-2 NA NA TGTGCCAGCAGCCAACAGGGTGGAAATGAAAAACTGTTTTTT CASSQQGGNEKLFF
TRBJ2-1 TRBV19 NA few TGTGCCAGTAGTATAGTCGTGGGCCAGGGTAAGGTCGGGAATGAGCAGTTCTTC CASSIVVGQGKVGNEQFF
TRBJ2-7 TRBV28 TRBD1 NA TGTGCCAGCAGGATAAGACAGGGGGCTATGGACTTC CASRIRQGAMDF
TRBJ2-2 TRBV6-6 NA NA TGTGCCAGCAGTCTACAGAACACCGGGGAGCTGTTTTTT CASSLQNTGELFF
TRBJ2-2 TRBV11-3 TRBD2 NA TGTGCCAGCAGCTTTAGCGGGGACGGGGAGCTGTTTTTT CASSFSGDGELFF
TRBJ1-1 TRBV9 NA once TGTGCCAGCAGCACCCACAGGGACACTGAAGCTTTCTTT CASSTHRDTEAFF
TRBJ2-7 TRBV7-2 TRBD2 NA TGTGCCAGCAGCCCTGGGGGACTAGCGCAGAATTACGAGCAGTACTTC CASSPGGLAQNYEQYF
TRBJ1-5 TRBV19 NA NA TGTGCCAGTAGTATACTCAGAAATAGCAATCAGCCCCAGCATTTT CASSILRNSNQPQHF
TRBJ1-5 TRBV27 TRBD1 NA TGTGCCAGCAGTTCCGGACAGGCCCGCAATCAGCCCCAGCATTTT CASSSGQARNQPQHF
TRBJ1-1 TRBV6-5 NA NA TGTGCCAGCAGTTACTCAGGGGTTGGCACTGAAGCTTTCTTT CASSYSGVGTEAFF
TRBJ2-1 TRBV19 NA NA TGTGCCAGTACCGAAGGGAGGAGCTCCTACAATGAGCAGTTCTTC CASTEGRSSYNEQFF
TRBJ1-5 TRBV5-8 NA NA TGTGCCAGCAGCTTCGCAGGGTCCAATCAGCCCCAGCATTTT CASSFAGSNQPQHF
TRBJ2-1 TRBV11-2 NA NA TGTGCCAGCACCCCGACCCAAGGTGAGCAGTTCTTC CASTPTQGEQFF
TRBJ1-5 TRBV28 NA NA TGTGCCAGCAGTTTCGGGGGTAGTCAGCCCCAGCATTTT CASSFGGSQPQHF
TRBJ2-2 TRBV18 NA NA TGTGCCAGCTCACCGGGGACTGTTCCAGGGGAGCTGTTTTTT CASSPGTVPGELFF
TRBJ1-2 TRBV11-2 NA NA TGTGCCAGCAGCTTAGAACCAATTCGGAGTGGCTACACCTTC CASSLEPIRSGYTF
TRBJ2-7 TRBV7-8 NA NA TGTGCCAGCAGCTTAGTTGAGACCGCCTACGAGCAGTACTTC CASSLVETAYEQYF
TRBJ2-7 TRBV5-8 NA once TGTGCCAGCGGCCCAGGGGCCTACGAGCAGTACTTC CASGPGAYEQYF
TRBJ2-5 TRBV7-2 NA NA TGTGCCAGCAGCTTAGATCAGGGGGGAGAGACCCAGTACTTC CASSLDQGGETQYF
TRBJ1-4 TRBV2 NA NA TGTGCCAGCAGGGACAGCACCAATGAAAAACTGTTTTTT CASRDSTNEKLFF
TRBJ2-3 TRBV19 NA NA TGTGCCAGTAGGTTTGGCCGTAGACTCGGAGATACGCAGTATTTT CASRFGRRLGDTQYF
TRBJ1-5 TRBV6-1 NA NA TGTGCCAGCAGTGGGGCGAAAGAGGCCAATCAGCCCCAGCATTTT CASSGAKEANQPQHF
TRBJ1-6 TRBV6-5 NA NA TGTGCCAGCAGTCCACAGGGCTATGGTTCACCCCTCCACTTT CASSPQGYGSPLHF
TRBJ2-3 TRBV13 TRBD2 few TGTGCCAGCAGCAAACGACTAGCGGGGGGGGTAACAGATACGCAGTATTTT CASSKRLAGGVTDTQYF
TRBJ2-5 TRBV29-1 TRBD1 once TGCAGCGTTGGGGACAGTCTCCAAGAGACCCAGTACTTC CSVGDSLQETQYF
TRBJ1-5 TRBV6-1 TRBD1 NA TGTGCCAGCAGTGACCGGATAACAGGGGTCCAGCCCCAGCATTTT CASSDRITGVQPQHF
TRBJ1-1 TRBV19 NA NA TGTGCCAGTACCAATCCGGAGAACACTGAAGCTTTCTTT CASTNPENTEAFF
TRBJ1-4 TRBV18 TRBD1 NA TGTGCCAGCTCCCCTGGGACAGCAACTAATGAAAAACTGTTTTTT CASSPGTATNEKLFF
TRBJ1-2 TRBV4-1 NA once TGCGCCAGCAGCCAAACCGGGACGGCTAACTATGGCTACACCTTC CASSQTGTANYGYTF
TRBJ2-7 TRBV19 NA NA TGTGCCAGTAGTGGGGGGGACAGATCCTACGAGCAGTACTTC CASSGGDRSYEQYF
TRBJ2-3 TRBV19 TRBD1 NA TGTGCCAGTAGTGGCGGACAGGCCGGTGAAGATACGCAGTATTTT CASSGGQAGEDTQYF
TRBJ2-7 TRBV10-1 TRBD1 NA TGCGCCAGCAGTGAGTTTAAGGACCGGGACAGCTACGAGCAGTACTTC CASSEFKDRDSYEQYF
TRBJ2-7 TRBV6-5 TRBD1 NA TGTGCCAGCAGTTACGAGGGACAGGGAGGTCACTACGAGCAGTACTTC CASSYEGQGGHYEQYF
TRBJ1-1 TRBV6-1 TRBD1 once TGTGCCGTACGACAGGGGGCTCGGACTGAAGCTTTCTTT CAVRQGARTEAFF
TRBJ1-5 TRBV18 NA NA TGTGCCAGCTCACCACCATTATGGGGGCACCAGCCCCAGCATTTT CASSPPLWGHQPQHF
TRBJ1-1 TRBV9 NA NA TGTGCCAGCAGCGTAGAACCGAACACTGAAGCTTTCTTT CASSVEPNTEAFF
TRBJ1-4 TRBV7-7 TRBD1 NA TGTGCTAGCAGCTACATCGACAGGGAGGATGAAAAACTGTTTTTT CASSYIDREDEKLFF
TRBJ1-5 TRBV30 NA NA TGTGCCTGGAGTGTACGGGGCGGGGGCTTGGGCAATCAGCCCCAGCATTTT CAWSVRGGGLGNQPQHF
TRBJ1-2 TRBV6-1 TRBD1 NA TGTGCCAGCAGGACAGGGTCTGTTGGCTACACCTTC CASRTGSVGYTF
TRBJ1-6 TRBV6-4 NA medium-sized TGTGCCAGCAGTGACAGGGATAATTCACCCCTCCACTTT CASSDRDNSPLHF
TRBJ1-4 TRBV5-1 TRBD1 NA TGCGCCAGCAGCTACAGGGGGCGCGATGAAAAACTGTTTTTT CASSYRGRDEKLFF
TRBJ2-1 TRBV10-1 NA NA TGCGCCAGCACCCGGGACGGCTACAATGAGCAGTTCTTC CASTRDGYNEQFF
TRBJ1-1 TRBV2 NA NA TGTGCCAGCAGTCCGACAGGAAGCGGGAACACTGAAGCTTTCTTT CASSPTGSGNTEAFF
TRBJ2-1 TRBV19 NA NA TGTGCCAGTAGTCCCTGGGCGGGCTACAATGAGCAGTTCTTC CASSPWAGYNEQFF